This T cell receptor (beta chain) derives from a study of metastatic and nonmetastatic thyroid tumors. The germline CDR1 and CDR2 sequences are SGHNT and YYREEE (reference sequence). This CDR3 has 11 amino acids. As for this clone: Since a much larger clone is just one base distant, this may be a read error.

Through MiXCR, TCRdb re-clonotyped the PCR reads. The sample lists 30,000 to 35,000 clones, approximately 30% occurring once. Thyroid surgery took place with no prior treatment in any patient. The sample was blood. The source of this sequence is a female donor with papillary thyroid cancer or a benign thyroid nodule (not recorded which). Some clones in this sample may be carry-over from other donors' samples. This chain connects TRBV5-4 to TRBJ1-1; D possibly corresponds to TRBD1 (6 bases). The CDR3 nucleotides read TGTGCCAGCATCTTGAACAGGGAGGTTAACTTT. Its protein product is CASILNREVNF.